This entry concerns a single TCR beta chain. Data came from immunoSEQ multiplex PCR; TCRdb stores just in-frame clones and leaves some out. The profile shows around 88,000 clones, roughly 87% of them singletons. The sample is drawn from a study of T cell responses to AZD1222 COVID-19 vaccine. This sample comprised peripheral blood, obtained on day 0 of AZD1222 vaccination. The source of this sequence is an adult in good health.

Here the CDR3 reads CASSKYRVSYNEQFF. CDR3 sequence (DNA): TGTGCCAGCAGTAAATACAGGGTCTCCTACAATGAGCAGTTCTTC. The rearrangement joins TRBV6-2 or TRBV6-3 to TRBJ2-1, with a tentative D call TRBD1 (6 bases). The V end was cut by 5 bases, the J end by 0 bases, with 11 bases between. The germline CDR1 and CDR2 sequences are MNHEY and SVGEGT. The CDR3 extends over 15 amino acids.